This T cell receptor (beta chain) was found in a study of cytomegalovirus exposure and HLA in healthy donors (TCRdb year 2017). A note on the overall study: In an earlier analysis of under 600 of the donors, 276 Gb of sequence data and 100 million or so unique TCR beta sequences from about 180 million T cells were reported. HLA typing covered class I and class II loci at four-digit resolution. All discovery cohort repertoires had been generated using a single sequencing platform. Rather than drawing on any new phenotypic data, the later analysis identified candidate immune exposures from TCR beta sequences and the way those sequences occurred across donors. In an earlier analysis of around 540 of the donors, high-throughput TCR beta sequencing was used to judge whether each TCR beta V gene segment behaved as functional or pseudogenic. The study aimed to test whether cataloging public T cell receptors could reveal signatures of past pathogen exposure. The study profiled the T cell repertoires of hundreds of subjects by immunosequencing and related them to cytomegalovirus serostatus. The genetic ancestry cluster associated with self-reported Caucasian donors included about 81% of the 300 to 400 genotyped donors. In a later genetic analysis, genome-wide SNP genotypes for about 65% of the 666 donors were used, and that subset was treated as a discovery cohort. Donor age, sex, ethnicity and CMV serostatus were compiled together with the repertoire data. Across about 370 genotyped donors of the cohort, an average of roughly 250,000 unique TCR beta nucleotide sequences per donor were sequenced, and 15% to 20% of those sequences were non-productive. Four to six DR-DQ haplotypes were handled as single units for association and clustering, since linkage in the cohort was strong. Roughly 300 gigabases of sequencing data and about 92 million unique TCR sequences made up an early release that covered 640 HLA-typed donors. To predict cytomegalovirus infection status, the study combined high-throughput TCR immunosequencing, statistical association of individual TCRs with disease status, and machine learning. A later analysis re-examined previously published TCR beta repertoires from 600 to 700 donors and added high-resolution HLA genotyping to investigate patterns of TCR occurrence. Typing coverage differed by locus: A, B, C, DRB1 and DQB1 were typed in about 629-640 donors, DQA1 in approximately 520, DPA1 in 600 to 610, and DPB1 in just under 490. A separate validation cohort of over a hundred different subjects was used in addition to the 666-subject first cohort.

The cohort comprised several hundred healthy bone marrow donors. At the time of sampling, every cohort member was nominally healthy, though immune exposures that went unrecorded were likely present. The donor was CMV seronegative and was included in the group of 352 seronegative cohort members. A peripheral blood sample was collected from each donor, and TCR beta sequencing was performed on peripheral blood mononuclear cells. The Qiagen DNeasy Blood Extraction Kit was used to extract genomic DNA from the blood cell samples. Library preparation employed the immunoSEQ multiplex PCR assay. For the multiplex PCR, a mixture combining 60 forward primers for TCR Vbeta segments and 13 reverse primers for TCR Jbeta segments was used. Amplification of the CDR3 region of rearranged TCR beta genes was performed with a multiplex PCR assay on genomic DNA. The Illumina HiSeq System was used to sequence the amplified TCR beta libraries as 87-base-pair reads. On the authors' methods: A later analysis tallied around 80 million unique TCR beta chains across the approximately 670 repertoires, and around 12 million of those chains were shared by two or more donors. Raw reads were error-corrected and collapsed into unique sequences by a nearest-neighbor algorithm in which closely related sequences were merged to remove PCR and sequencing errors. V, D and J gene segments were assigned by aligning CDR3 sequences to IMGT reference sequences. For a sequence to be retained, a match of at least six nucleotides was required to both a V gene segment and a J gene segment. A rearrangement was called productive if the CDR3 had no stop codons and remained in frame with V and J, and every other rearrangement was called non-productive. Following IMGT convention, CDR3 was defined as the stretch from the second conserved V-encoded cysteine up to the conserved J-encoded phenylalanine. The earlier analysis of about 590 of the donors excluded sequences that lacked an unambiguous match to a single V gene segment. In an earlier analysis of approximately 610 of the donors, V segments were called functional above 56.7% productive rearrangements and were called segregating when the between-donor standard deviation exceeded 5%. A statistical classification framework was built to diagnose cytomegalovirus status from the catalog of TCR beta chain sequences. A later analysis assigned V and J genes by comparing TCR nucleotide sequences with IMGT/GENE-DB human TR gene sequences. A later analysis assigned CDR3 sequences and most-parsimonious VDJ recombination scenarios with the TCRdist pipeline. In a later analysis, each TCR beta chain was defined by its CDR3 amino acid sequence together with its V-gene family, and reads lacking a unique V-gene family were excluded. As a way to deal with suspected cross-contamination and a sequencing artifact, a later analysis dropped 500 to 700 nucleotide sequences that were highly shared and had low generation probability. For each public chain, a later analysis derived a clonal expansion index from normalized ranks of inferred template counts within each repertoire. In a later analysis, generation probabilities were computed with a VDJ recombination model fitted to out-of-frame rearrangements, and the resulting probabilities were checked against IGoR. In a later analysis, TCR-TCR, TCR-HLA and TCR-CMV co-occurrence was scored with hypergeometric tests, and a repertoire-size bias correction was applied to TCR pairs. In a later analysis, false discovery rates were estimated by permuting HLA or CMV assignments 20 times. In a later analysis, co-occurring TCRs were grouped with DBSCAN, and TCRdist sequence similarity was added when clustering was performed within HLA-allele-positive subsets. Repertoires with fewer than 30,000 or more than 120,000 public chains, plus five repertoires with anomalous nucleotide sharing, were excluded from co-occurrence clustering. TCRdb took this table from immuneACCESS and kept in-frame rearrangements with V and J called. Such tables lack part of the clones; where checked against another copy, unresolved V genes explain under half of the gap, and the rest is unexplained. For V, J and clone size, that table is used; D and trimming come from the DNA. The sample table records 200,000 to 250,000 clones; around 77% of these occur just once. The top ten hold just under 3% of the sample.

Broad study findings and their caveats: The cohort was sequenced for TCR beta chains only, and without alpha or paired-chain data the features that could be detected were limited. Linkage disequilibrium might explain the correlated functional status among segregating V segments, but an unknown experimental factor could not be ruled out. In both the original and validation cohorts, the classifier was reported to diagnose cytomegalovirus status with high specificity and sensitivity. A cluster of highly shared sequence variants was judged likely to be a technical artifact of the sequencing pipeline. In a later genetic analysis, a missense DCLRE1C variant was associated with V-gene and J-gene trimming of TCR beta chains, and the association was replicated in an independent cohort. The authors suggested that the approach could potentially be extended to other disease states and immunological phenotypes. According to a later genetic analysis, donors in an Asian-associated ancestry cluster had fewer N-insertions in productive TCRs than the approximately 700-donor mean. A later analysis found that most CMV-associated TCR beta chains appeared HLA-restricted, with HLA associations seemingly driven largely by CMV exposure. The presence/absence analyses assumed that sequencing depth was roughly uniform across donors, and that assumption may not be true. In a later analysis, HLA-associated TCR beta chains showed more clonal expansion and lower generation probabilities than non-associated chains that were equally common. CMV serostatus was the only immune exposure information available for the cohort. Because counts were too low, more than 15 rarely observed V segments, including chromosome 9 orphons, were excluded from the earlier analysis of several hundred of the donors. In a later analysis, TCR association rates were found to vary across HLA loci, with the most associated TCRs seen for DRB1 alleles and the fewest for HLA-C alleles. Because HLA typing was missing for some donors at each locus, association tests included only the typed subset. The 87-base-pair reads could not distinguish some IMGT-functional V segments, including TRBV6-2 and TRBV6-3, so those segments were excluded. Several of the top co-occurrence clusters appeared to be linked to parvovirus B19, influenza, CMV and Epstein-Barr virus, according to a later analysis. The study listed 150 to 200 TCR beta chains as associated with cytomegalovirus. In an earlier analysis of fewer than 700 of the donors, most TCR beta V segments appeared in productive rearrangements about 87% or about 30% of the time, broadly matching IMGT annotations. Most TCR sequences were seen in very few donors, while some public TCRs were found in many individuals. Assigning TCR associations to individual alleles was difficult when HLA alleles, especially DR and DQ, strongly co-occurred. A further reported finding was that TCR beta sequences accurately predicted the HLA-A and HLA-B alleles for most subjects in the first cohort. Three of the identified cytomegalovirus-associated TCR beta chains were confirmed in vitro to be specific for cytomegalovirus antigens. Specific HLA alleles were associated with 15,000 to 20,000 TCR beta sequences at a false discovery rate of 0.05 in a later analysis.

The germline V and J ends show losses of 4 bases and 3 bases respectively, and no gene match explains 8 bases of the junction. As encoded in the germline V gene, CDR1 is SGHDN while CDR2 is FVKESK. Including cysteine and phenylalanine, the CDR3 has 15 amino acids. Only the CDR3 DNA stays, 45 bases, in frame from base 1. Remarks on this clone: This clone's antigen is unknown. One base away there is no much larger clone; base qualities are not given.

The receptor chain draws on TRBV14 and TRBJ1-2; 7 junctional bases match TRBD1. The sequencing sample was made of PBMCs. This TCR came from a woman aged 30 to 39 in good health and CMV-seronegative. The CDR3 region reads CASSRLQGLYYGYTF. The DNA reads TGTGCCAGCAGCCGCCTACAGGGGTTGTACTATGGCTACACCTTC.